These 22 T cell receptor beta chains share one sample of origin, sequenced in a study of beta chain features in type 1 diabetes. For these receptors, no antigen is known. Broader study findings: Among all four CD4+ subsets, Type 1 diabetes patients had TCRB CDR3s that were moderately but significantly shorter.

Sequencing targeted expressed TCRB transcripts, as all isolated RNA had been reverse transcribed. Profiling relied on immunoSEQ multiplex PCR, and the TCRdb table lists in-frame clones only, not all of them. The table lists around 600,000 clones, roughly an eighth of them singletons. The material sequenced was naive CD4+ T cells from blood. The source of these receptors is a man younger than 40 with type 1 diabetes.

This clone was counted a few times. The chain recombines TRBV5-1 with TRBJ1-2, with D perhaps matching TRBD1 (5 bases). The germline V gene encodes CDR1 SGHRS and CDR2 YFSETQ. V lost 4 bases to trimming and J lost 2 bases, with 15 bases between them. The CDR3 spans 15 residues. CDR3 nucleotide sequence: TGCGCCAGCAGCCCGTCCGGGACGGAGAACTATGGCTACACCTTC. It codes for CASSPSGTENYGYTF.

The rearrangement uses TRBV19 and TRBJ2-6; D not certain. Deletions cut 7 bases from V and 2 bases from J, with 6 bases between. Germline V CDR1 and CDR2: LNHDA, SQIVND (reference sequence). This CDR3 spans 13 amino acids. CDR3 protein: CASMLTGANVLTF. The CDR3 nucleotides read TGTGCCAGTATGCTTACTGGGGCCAACGTCCTGACTTTC. Full variable domain (outside the CDR3, taken from reference TRBV19 and TRBJ2-6): DGGITQSPKYLFRKEGQNVTLSCEQNLNHDAMYWYRQDPGQGLRLIYYSQIVNDFQKGDIAEGYSVSREKKESFPLTVTSAQKNPTAFYLCASMLTGANVLTFGAGSRLTVL.

The chain combines TRBV19 with TRBJ2-5; D possibly corresponds to TRBD2 (6 bases). Germline CDR1 is LNHDA and CDR2 is SQIVND (reference sequence). V gave up 5 bases and J gave up 1 base, with 14 bases separating them. The CDR3 runs to 15 residues. CDR3 coding DNA: TGTGCCAGTAGTGAACTACGGGAGCCCCAAGAGACCCAGTACTTC. This translates into CASSELREPQETQYF.

In regard to this clone: In the same sample, other DNA sequences code for this CDR3. This sequence joins TRBV5-4 and TRBJ2-7; 11 bases fit TRBD2. With 4 bases clipped from V and 2 bases from J, the junction kept 5 bases outside the gene matches. The CDR3 sequence is 15 residues long. Germline V gives CDR1 SGHNT, CDR2 YYREEE (reference sequence). The CDR3, as DNA: TGTGCCAGCAGCCCAGGGACTAGCGGAACCTACGAGCAGTACTTC. Translating gives CASSPGTSGTYEQYF.

This clone occurred many times. This chain joins TRBV10-3 and TRBJ2-3; possible D gene TRBD1, 6 bases. The CDR3 spans 13 residues. CDR1 and CDR2 from the germline V gene are ENHRY and SYGVKD. The V end lost 5 bases, the J end lost 3 bases, and 9 bases lay between the germline ends. This CDR3 is CAISNDRTDTQYF. In DNA form, the CDR3 reads TGTGCCATCAGTAATGACAGGACAGATACGCAGTATTTT.

The chain has TRBV7-2 and TRBJ2-1; TRBD2 matches at 8 bases. This CDR3 contains 15 residues. V lost 3 bases and J lost 5; bases outside the gene matches: 6. Germline CDR1 reads SGHTA; CDR2 reads FQGNSA. In DNA, the CDR3 is TGTGCCAGCAGCTTCATCGGGGGGGCCCACAATGAGCAGTTCTTC. It specifies CASSFIGGAHNEQFF.

This clone was observed once. The V call is TRBV19, the J call TRBJ2-7; D not certain. Germline CDR1 reads LNHDA; CDR2 reads SQIVND (reference sequence). The CDR3 is 14 residues long. V gave up 5 bases and J gave up 2 bases, with 13 bases separating them. The DNA for the CDR3 is TGTGCCAGTAGTCACCAGCGAACCCCCTACGAGCAGTACTTC. As protein: CASSHQRTPYEQYF.

The V call is TRBV25-1, the J call TRBJ2-5; D gene ambiguous. Trimming shortened V by 1 base and J by 2 bases, and 8 bases separated the two germline ends. The CDR3 is 14 residues long. Looked up from germline, CDR1 is MGHDK and CDR2 is SYGVNS. The CDR3 bases are TGTGCCAGCAGTGAATTTAACTGGCAAGAGACCCAGTACTTC. Protein: CASSEFNWQETQYF.

This clone came up a few times. The genes are TRBV30 and TRBJ1-2; a weak D match, TRBD1 (5 bases). Germline V lookup: CDR1 GTSNPN, CDR2 SVGIG (reference sequence). The ends were cut back, 4 bases at V and 12 bases at J, with 18 bases in the middle. The CDR3 has 12 residues. In nucleotides, the CDR3 is TGTGCCTGGAAACCCTTGGGGGGGAGGAACACCTTC. Its protein is CAWKPLGGRNTF.

The chain is built from TRBV7-3 and TRBJ2-1, with D possibly TRBD1 on 6 matching bases. The CDR3 consists of 15 residues. V dropped 5 bases and J dropped 2 bases, with 13 bases sitting between them. Germline lookup yields CDR1 SGHTA and CDR2 FQGTGA. The CDR3 region has the DNA TGTGCCAGCAGCCCACGGACAGCCACCTACAATGAGCAGTTCTTC. Translating it yields CASSPRTATYNEQFF.

This clone appeared a few times. CDR3 in amino acids: CASSLNRLAGFTDTQYF. CDR3 DNA: TGTGCCAGCAGCCTCAACCGGCTCGCGGGCTTCACAGATACGCAGTATTTT. The chain carries TRBV11-2 and TRBJ2-3; perhaps TRBD2 as D (5 bases). This CDR3 has 17 amino acids. The V gene's germline CDR1 is SGHAT and CDR2 FQNNGV. V dropped 5 bases and J dropped 2 bases, with 20 bases sitting between them. The variable domain in full, completed from reference TRBV11-2 and TRBJ2-3, reads EAGVAQSPRYKIIEKRQSVAFWCNPISGHATLYWYQQILGQGPKLLIQFQNNGVVDDSQLPKDRFSAERLKGVDSTLKIQPAKLEDSAVYLCASSLNRLAGFTDTQYFGPGTRLTVL.

The sample holds a few counts of this clone. The V gene is TRBV5-4, the J gene TRBJ2-1; D is possibly TRBD2 (6 bases). The CDR3 loop spans 16 amino acids. Per germline, CDR1 SGHNT and CDR2 YYREEE (reference sequence). The V end lost 0 bases, the J end lost 4 bases, and 14 bases lay between the germline ends. The CDR3 nucleotides are TGTGCCAGCAGCTTGGGGGACTTCAAAGGGTACAATGAGCAGTTCTTC. Protein sequence: CASSLGDFKGYNEQFF.

This clone was found a few times. J is TRBJ1-5 and V is TRBV5-1, with D possibly being TRBD1 (6 bases). Germline V CDR1 and CDR2: SGHRS, YFSETQ. V was trimmed by 0 bases and J by 3 bases, leaving 10 bases between them. This CDR3 comprises 15 residues. The CDR3 spells CASSLGQAPNQPQHF. In DNA, the CDR3 is TGCGCCAGCAGCTTGGGACAGGCTCCCAATCAGCCCCAGCATTTT. The full variable domain, completed using reference TRBV5-1 and TRBJ1-5, is KAGVTQTPRYLIKTRGQQVTLSCSPISGHRSVSWYQQTPGQGLQFLFEYFSETQRNKGNFPGRFSGRQFSNSRSEMNVSTLELGDSALYLCASSLGQAPNQPQHFGDGTRLSIL.

Only a few counts were recorded for this clone. V gene TRBV5-4 combines with J gene TRBJ2-1; 9 bases line up with TRBD1. CDR1 is SGHNT, CDR2 YYREEE, per germline (reference sequence). Trimming cost V 2 bases and J 3 bases; bases outside gene matches: 9. The CDR3 consists of 17 residues. The CDR3 loop reads CASSFRSGTGSYNEQFF. For the CDR3, the DNA is TGTGCCAGCAGCTTCCGCTCCGGGACAGGGAGCTACAATGAGCAGTTCTTC.

This rearrangement joins TRBV10-2 to TRBJ1-1; D remains unclear. V shed 8 bases and J shed 4 bases, with 17 bases lying between them. The germline gives CDR1 WSHSY, CDR2 SAAADI. The CDR3 consists of 14 residues. The CDR3 sequence: CASASSSQSTEAFF. For the CDR3, the DNA is TGCGCCAGCGCCTCCAGCTCCCAGTCCACTGAAGCTTTCTTT.

This clone was seen more than once but under ten times. The J gene is TRBJ2-7, the V gene TRBV6-5; 8 bases match TRBD1. Germline V gene sequence: CDR1 MNHEY, CDR2 SVGAGI. With V trimmed by 6 bases and J by 3 bases, 10 bases remained unmatched. The CDR3 is made up of 15 amino acids. The CDR3 nucleotides read TGTGCCAGCAGCCTCGCCCGACAGGGGATCTACGAGCAGTACTTC. Its protein is CASSLARQGIYEQYF.

A few counts support this clone. The V gene is TRBV9, the J gene TRBJ1-1; no reliable D call. The germline gives CDR1 SGDLS, CDR2 YYNGEE. The CDR3 loop spans 13 amino acids. The germline V and J ends were trimmed by 0 bases and 1 base, with 4 bases remaining between them. The CDR3 DNA reads TGTGCCAGCAGCGTAGACTGGAACACTGAAGCTTTCTTT. It encodes CASSVDWNTEAFF.

This chain's CDR3 is CASSKHRDRDGLGSYEQYF. CDR3 nucleotide sequence: TGTGCCAGCAGCAAGCATCGGGACAGGGACGGCCTTGGGTCCTACGAGCAGTACTTC. The chain links TRBV21-1 to TRBJ2-7; the table's D gene call, TRBD1, was not cross checked with the DNA. TRBV21-1 is tagged as a pseudogene. The CDR3 length is 19 residues.

DNA for the CDR3: TGCAGCGCCCAACACGACGGGAACACTGAAGCTTTCTTT. This sequence encodes CSAQHDGNTEAFF. The V and J genes are TRBV29-1 and TRBJ1-1; D gene ambiguous. Per the germline V gene, CDR1 is SQVTM and CDR2 is ANQGSEA. The ends were cut back, 7 bases at V and 1 base at J, with 13 bases in the middle. The CDR3 contains 13 residues.

This clone appeared a few times. The chain recombines TRBV10-3 with TRBJ1-3; the match to TRBD1 covers 8 bases. V was pared by 6 bases and J by 0 bases, with 7 bases of the junction left unmatched. Germline V lookup: CDR1 ENHRY, CDR2 SYGVKD. The length of the CDR3 is 16 residues. This CDR3 is CAIRSSGGRSGNTIYF. For the CDR3, the DNA is TGTGCCATCAGATCCTCAGGGGGCCGCTCTGGAAACACCATATATTTT.

This clone was detected a few times. This rearrangement joins TRBV2 to TRBJ2-1; D is perhaps TRBD2 (6 bases). Germline V CDR1 and CDR2: SNHLY, FYNNEI. V lost 2 bases and J lost 8, with 13 bases in between. There are 14 residues in the CDR3. In nucleotides, the CDR3 is TGTGCCAGCAGTGAAAGGAGGGGAAACCATGAGCAGTTCTTC. This translates into CASSERRGNHEQFF.

This clone was seen a handful of times. The J gene is TRBJ1-6, the V gene TRBV30, with D possibly TRBD1 on 5 matching bases. Germline V gene lookup returns CDR1 GTSNPN and CDR2 SVGIG (reference sequence). V was cut by 4 bases and J by 7 bases, with 14 bases left in between. The CDR3 is 14 residues long. CDR3 region: CAWTIQVGNSPLHF. DNA for the CDR3: TGTGCCTGGACCATACAGGTCGGGAATTCACCCCTCCACTTT.